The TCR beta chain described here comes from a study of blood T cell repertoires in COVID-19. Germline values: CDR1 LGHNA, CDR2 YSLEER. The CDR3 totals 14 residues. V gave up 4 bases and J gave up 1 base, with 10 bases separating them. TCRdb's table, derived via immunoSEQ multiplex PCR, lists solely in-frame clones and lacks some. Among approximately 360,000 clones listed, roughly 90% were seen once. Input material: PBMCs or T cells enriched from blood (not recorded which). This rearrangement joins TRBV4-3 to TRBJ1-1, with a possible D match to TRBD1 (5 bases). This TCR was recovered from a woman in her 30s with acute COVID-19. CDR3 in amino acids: CASSPRGGNTEAFF. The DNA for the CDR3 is TGCGCCAGCAGCCCCCGCGGGGGGAACACTGAAGCTTTCTTT.